This T cell receptor beta chain was recorded in a study of blood T cell repertoires in COVID-19. Study information: There were acute and convalescent COVID-19 samples, and they came from the United States, Italy and Spain. From T cells, B-cell-depleted T cells, or PBMCs came the material, which was cDNA or gDNA.

This CDR3 comprises 13 residues. Germline assignment: CDR1 SNHLY and CDR2 FYNNEI. V was pared by 2 bases and J by 1 base, with 5 bases between. In the source study's methods: Estimates of nucleated cell counts were drawn from the amplification of reference gene primers. Data came from immunoSEQ multiplex PCR; TCRdb stores just in-frame clones and leaves some out. That table gives V, J and clone size, and the DNA gave D and trimming. The sample lists more than 250,000 clones; approximately 86% were seen once. The rearrangement uses TRBV2 and TRBJ2-5, with D hard to call. This TCR derives from a woman in her twenties or thirties who had recovered from COVID-19. The sample was peripheral blood. CDR3 coding DNA: TGTGCCAGCAGTGAACACAGCCAAGAGACCCAGTACTTC. It is translated as CASSEHSQETQYF.